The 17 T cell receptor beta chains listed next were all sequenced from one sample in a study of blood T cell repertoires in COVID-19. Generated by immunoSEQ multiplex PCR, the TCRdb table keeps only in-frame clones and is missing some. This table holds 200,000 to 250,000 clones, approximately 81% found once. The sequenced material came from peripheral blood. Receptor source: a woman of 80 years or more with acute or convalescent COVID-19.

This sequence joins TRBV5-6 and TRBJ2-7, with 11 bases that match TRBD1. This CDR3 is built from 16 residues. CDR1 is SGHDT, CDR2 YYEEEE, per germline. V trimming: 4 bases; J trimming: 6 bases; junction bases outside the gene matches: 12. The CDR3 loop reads CASSPISFGTGGEQYF. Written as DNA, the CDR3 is TGTGCCAGCAGCCCTATTAGCTTCGGGACAGGGGGCGAGCAGTACTTC.

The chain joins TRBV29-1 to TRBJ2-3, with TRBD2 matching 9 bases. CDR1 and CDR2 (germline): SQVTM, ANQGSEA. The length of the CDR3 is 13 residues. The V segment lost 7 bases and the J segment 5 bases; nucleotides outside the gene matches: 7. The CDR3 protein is CSALAGAGDTQYF. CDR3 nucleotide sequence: TGCAGCGCTTTAGCGGGAGCGGGAGATACGCAGTATTTT.

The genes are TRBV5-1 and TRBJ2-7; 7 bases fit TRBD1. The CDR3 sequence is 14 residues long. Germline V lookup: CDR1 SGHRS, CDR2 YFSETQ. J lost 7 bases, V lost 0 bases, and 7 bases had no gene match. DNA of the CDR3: TGCGCCAGCAGCTTGGGTCAGGGGGACGGAGAGCAGTACTTC. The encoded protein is CASSLGQGDGEQYF.

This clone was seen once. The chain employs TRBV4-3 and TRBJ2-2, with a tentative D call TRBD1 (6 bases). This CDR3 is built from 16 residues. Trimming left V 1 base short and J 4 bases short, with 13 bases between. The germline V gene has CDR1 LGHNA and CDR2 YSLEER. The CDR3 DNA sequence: TGCGCCAGCAGCCAAGTGATTGTAGGGGGCACCGGGGAGCTGTTTTTT. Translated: CASSQVIVGGTGELFF.

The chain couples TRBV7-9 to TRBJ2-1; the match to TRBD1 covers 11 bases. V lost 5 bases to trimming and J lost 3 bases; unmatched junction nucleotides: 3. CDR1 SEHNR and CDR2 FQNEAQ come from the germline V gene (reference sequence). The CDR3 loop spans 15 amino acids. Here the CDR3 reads CASSRGQGVYNEQFF. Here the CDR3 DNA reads TGTGCCAGCAGCCGGGGACAGGGGGTCTACAATGAGCAGTTCTTC.

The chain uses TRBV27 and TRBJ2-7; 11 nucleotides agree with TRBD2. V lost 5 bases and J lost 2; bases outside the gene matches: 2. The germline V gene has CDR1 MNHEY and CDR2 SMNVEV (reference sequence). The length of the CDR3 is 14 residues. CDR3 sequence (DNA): TGTGCCAGCAGTCTAGCGGGAGGAACCTACGAGCAGTACTTC. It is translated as CASSLAGGTYEQYF.

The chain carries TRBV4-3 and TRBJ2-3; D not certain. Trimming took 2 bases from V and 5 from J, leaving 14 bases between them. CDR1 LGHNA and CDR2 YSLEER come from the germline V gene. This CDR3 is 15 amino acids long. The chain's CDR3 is CASSQTGSYGDTQYF. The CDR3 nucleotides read TGCGCCAGCAGCCAAACCGGGTCTTATGGAGATACGCAGTATTTT.

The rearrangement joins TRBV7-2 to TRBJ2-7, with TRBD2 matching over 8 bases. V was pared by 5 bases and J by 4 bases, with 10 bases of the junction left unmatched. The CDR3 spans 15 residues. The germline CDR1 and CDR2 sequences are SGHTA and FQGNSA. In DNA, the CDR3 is TGTGCCAGCAGCCCACGGGTTAGCGGGATGTACGAGCAGTACTTC. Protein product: CASSPRVSGMYEQYF.

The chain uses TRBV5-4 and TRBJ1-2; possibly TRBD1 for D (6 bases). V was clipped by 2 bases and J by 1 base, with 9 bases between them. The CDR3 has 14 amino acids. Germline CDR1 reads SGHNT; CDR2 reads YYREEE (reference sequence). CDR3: CASSFGQNNYGYTF. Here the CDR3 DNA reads TGTGCCAGCAGCTTCGGACAGAATAACTATGGCTACACCTTC.

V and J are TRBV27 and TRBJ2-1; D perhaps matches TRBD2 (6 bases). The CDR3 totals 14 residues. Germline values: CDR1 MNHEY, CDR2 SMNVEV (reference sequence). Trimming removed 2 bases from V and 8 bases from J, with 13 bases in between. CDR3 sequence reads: CASSLVFGGYEQFF. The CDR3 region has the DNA TGTGCCAGCAGTTTAGTCTTTGGGGGGTATGAGCAGTTCTTC.

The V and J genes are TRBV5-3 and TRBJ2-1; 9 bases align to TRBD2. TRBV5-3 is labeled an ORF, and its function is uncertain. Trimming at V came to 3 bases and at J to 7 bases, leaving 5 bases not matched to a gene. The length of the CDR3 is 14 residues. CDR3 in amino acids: CARSSKRGVNEQFF. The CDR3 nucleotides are TGTGCCAGAAGCTCGAAGCGGGGGGTGAATGAGCAGTTCTTC.

The CDR3 sequence is CASSEVRGGSGANVLTF. DNA of the CDR3: TGTGCCAGCAGTGAGGTCCGGGGGGGCTCTGGGGCCAACGTCCTGACTTTC. The gene calls are TRBV25-1 and TRBJ2-6; 8 nucleotides line up with TRBD2. Germline trimming cut 3 bases from V and 0 bases from J; bases unmatched to any gene: 4. CDR1 and CDR2 from the germline V gene are MGHDK and SYGVNS. The CDR3 runs 17 residues.

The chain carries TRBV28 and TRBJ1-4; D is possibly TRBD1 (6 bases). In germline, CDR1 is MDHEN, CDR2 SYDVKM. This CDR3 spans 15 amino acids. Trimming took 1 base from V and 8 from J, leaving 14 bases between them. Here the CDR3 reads CASSLSAGAGEKLFF. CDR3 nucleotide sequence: TGTGCCAGCAGTTTATCGGCAGGGGCGGGCGAAAAACTGTTTTTT.

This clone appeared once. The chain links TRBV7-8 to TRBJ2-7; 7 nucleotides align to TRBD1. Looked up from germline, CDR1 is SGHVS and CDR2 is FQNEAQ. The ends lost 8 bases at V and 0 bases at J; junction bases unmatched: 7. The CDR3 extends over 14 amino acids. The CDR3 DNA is TGTGCCAGCCGAAGGGACAGCCTCTCCTACGAGCAGTACTTC. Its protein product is CASRRDSLSYEQYF.

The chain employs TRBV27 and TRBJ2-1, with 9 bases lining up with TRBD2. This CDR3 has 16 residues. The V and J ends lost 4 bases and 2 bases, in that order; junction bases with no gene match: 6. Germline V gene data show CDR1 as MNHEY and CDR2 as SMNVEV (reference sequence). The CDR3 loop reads CASSSFSGSPYNEQFF. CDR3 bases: TGTGCCAGCAGTTCTTTTAGCGGGAGCCCCTACAATGAGCAGTTCTTC.

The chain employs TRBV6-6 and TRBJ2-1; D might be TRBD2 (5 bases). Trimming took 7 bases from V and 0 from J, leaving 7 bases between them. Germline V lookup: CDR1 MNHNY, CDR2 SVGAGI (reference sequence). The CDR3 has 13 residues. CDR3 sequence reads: CASNGGSYNEQFF. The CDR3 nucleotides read TGTGCCAGCAACGGAGGCTCCTACAATGAGCAGTTCTTC.

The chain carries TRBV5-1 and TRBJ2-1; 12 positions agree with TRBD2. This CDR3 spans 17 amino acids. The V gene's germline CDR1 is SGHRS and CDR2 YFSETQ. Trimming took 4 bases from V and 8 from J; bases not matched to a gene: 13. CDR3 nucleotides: TGCGCCAGCAGCGTCTCCGGGACTAGCGGGTTAAGTTATGAGCAGTTCTTC. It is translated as CASSVSGTSGLSYEQFF.